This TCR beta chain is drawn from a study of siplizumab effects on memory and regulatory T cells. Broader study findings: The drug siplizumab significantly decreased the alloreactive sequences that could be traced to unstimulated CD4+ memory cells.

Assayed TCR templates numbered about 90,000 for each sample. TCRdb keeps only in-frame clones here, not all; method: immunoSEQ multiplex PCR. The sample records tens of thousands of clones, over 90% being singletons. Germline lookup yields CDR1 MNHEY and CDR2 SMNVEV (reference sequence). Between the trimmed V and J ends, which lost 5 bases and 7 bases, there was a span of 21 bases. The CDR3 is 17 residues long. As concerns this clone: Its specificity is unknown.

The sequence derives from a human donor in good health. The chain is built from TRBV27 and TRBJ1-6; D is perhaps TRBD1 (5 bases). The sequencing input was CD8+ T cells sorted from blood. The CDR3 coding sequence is TGTGCCAGCAGTCAATGGGCTGGGGAGGGACTCAATTCACCCCTCCACTTT. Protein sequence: CASSQWAGEGLNSPLHF.